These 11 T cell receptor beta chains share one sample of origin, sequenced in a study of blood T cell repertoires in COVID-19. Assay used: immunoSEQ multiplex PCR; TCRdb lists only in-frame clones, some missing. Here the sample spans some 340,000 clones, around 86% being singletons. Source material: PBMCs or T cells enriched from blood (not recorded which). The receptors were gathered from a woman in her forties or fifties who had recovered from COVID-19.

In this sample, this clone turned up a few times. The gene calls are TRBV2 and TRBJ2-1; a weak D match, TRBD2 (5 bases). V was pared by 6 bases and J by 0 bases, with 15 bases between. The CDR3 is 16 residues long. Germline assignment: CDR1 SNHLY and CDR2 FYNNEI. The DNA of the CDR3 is TGTGCCAGCAGCCGCCGCGGGCTAAGCTCCTACAATGAGCAGTTCTTC. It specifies CASSRRGLSSYNEQFF.

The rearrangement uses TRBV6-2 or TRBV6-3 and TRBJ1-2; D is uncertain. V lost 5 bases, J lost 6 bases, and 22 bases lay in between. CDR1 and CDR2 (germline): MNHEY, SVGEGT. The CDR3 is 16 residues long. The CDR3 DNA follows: TGTGCCAGCAGTAAGACTGAAATCCGGGTCTCCAATGGCTACACCTTC. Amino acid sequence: CASSKTEIRVSNGYTF.

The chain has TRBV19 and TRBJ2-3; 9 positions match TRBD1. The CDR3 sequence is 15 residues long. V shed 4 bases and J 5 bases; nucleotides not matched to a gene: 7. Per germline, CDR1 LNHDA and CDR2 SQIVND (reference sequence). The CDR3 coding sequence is TGTGCCAGTAGTAAAGACTCGACAGGGGGAGATACGCAGTATTTT. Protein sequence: CASSKDSTGGDTQYF.

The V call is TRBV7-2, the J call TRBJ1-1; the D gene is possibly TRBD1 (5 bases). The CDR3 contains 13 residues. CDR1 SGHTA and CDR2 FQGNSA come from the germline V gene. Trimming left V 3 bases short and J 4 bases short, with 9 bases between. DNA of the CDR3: TGTGCCAGCAGCTTTCAGGGTTTCACTGAAGCTTTCTTT. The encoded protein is CASSFQGFTEAFF. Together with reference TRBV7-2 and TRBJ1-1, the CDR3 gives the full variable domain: GAGVSQSPSNKVTEKGKDVELRCDPISGHTALYWYRQSLGQGLEFLIYFQGNSAPDKSGLPSDRFSAERTGGSVSTLTIQRTQQEDSAVYLCASSFQGFTEAFFGQGTRLTVV.

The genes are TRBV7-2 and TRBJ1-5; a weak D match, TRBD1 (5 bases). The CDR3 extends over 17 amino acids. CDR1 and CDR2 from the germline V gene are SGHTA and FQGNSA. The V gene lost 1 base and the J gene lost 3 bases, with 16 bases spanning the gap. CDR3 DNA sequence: TGTGCCAGCAGCTTAGGCCGGGGGGTTGGGGACAATCAGCCCCAGCATTTT. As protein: CASSLGRGVGDNQPQHF.

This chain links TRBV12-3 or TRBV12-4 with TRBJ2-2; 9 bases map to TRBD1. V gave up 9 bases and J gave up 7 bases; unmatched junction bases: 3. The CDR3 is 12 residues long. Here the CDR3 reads CASTGGGGELFF. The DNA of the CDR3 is TGTGCCAGTACAGGGGGCGGCGGGGAGCTGTTTTTT.

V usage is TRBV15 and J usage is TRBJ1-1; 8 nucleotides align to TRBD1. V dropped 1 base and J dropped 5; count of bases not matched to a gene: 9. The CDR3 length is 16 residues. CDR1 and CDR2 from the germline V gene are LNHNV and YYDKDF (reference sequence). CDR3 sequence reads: CATSRGNSGGHTEAFF. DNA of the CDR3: TGTGCCACCAGCAGAGGAAATTCAGGGGGCCATACTGAAGCTTTCTTT.

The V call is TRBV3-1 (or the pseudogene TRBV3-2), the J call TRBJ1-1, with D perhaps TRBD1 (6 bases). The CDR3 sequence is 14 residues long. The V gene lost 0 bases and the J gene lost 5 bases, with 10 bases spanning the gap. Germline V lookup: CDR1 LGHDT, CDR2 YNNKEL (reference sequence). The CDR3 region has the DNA TGTGCCAGCAGCCAAGAGGGGGCTAAAACTGAAGCTTTCTTT. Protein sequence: CASSQEGAKTEAFF.

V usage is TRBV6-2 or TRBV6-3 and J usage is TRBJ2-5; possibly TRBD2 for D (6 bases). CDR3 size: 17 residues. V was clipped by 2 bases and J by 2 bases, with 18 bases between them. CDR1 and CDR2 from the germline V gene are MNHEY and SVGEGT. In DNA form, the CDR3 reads TGTGCCAGCAGTTACACGGCCCTGCGGGCGGGACAAGAGACCCAGTACTTC. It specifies CASSYTALRAGQETQYF.

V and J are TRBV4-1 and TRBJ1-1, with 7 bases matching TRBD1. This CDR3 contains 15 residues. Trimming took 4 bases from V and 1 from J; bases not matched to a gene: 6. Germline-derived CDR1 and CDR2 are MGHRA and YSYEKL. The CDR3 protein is CASSLRQGANTEAFF. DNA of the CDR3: TGCGCCAGCAGCCTTAGACAGGGTGCGAACACTGAAGCTTTCTTT.

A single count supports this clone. In DNA, the CDR3 is TGCGCCAGCAGGAGGACAGGGGAAGGCTACACCTTC. It specifies CASRRTGEGYTF. The V gene is TRBV5-1, the J gene TRBJ1-2; 9 bases match TRBD1. Germline CDR1 is SGHRS and CDR2 is YFSETQ. J lost 8 bases, V lost 5 bases, and 4 bases had no gene match. This CDR3 has 12 amino acids.